Listed here are 22 T cell receptor beta chains from one sample, sequenced in a study of T cells in localized non-small cell lung cancer. Only in-frame clones appear in the TCRdb table, and some are missing; sequencing was by immunoSEQ multiplex PCR. The table has tens of thousands of clones, approximately 90% seen once. The source material was peripheral blood, sampled before any cancer treatment. The receptors derive from a man aged 35 to 69 with stage I squamous cell lung carcinoma.

This rearrangement joins TRBV25-1 to TRBJ2-7; no firm D call. V gave up 2 bases and J gave up 8 bases, with 13 bases separating them. The CDR3 covers 13 residues. Germline values: CDR1 MGHDK, CDR2 SYGVNS. The CDR3: CASSEQNGGQQYF. CDR3 coding DNA: TGTGCCAGCAGTGAACAGAACGGTGGGCAGCAGTACTTC.

The chain recombines TRBV6-5 with TRBJ1-2, with TRBD1 matching 8 bases. J was trimmed by 4 bases and V by 6 bases; bases with no gene match: 10. The CDR3 is 15 amino acids. CDR1 and CDR2 (germline): MNHEY, SVGAGI. CDR3: CASRGQVQGTYGYTF. Here the CDR3 DNA reads TGTGCCAGCAGGGGACAGGTCCAGGGTACCTATGGCTACACCTTC.

This rearrangement joins TRBV5-1 to TRBJ2-5, with 8 nucleotides matching TRBD1. The V and J ends lost 5 bases and 1 base, in that order; junction bases with no gene match: 7. Germline values: CDR1 SGHRS, CDR2 YFSETQ. The CDR3 runs to 15 residues. CDR3 nucleotides: TGCGCCAGCAGTGGACAGGGCCGATCCCAAGAGACCCAGTACTTC. It codes for CASSGQGRSQETQYF.

The J gene is TRBJ2-5, the V gene TRBV28; possible D gene TRBD2, 6 bases. V was clipped by 3 bases and J by 4 bases, with 12 bases between them. The CDR3 spans 14 residues. CDR1 and CDR2 from the germline V gene are MDHEN and SYDVKM. The DNA of the CDR3 is TGTGCCAGCAGTTTGGGGGGTTGGGGAGAGACCCAGTACTTC. Protein sequence: CASSLGGWGETQYF.

The chain links TRBV2 to TRBJ2-7; TRBD2 matches 8 bases. Germline V CDR1 and CDR2: SNHLY, FYNNEI. This CDR3 contains 15 residues. Trimming took 7 bases from V and 6 from J; bases not matched to a gene: 14. CDR3 DNA sequence: TGTGCCAGCACCCCTCGGGGGGGAGGATTTGGCGAGCAGTACTTC. It codes for CASTPRGGGFGEQYF.

J is TRBJ2-3 and V is TRBV5-6; D is unresolved. Per the germline V gene, CDR1 is SGHDT and CDR2 is YYEEEE. There are 11 residues in the CDR3. Trimming pared 4 bases from V and 8 bases from J, leaving 8 bases between. CDR3 DNA sequence: TGTGCCAGCAGCGTATCAGGTACGCAGTATTTT. This translates into CASSVSGTQYF.

The chain is built from TRBV11-1 and TRBJ2-7, with D perhaps matching TRBD1 (5 bases). The germline V gene encodes CDR1 SGHAT and CDR2 FQDESV (reference sequence). The CDR3 has 14 residues. V gave up 4 bases and J gave up 0 bases, with 10 bases separating them. In DNA, the CDR3 is TGTGCCAGCAGCTCCAAGACAGTCTCCTACGAGCAGTACTTC. Protein product: CASSSKTVSYEQYF.

The genes are TRBV18 and TRBJ2-2; D gene unclear. The CDR3 is 16 amino acids. Germline V gene sequence: CDR1 KGHSH, CDR2 LQKENI. Trimming shortened V by 3 bases and J by 1 base, and 12 bases separated the two germline ends. CDR3 protein: CASSPKLVGNTGELFF. The CDR3 DNA reads as TGTGCCAGCTCACCGAAGCTAGTCGGGAACACCGGGGAGCTGTTTTTT.

V is TRBV10-2 and J is TRBJ1-5; D remains unclear. CDR1 and CDR2 from the germline V gene are WSHSY and SAAADI. V lost 5 bases to trimming and J lost 0 bases, with 8 bases between them. The CDR3 runs 14 residues. The CDR3 protein is CASSPSDSNQPQHF. The CDR3 DNA reads TGCGCCAGCAGTCCCAGTGATAGCAATCAGCCCCAGCATTTT.

The chain links TRBV2 to TRBJ1-2; D remains ambiguous. V lost 5 bases to trimming and J lost 4 bases, with 14 bases between them. The CDR3 spans 14 residues. Germline V gene sequence: CDR1 SNHLY, CDR2 FYNNEI. CDR3 coding DNA: TGTGCCAGCAGTTTCACCGGTTACGCCTATGGCTACACCTTC. This gives the protein CASSFTGYAYGYTF.

This clone was recorded only once. The V and J genes are TRBV2 and TRBJ2-6; no firm D call. Germline V gene lookup returns CDR1 SNHLY and CDR2 FYNNEI. The CDR3 has 15 amino acids. The V end lost 5 bases, the J end lost 0 bases, and 8 bases lay between the germline ends. The CDR3 spells CASSWDFSGANVLTF. The CDR3 bases are TGTGCCAGCAGTTGGGATTTCTCTGGGGCCAACGTCCTGACTTTC.

The chain uses TRBV5-1 and TRBJ2-4; 9 bases agree with TRBD1. This CDR3 spans 14 amino acids. Germline loops: CDR1 SGHRS, CDR2 YFSETQ. V shed 0 bases, J shed 5 bases, and the junction held 0 bases outside the gene matches. The CDR3 sequence is CASSLGTGENIQYF. CDR3 coding DNA: TGCGCCAGCAGCTTGGGGACAGGGGAAAACATTCAGTACTTC.

This clone was counted once. The rearrangement uses TRBV2 and TRBJ1-6; no reliable D call. Trimming removed 0 bases at V and 4 bases at J, with 7 bases between. CDR1 is SNHLY and CDR2 is FYNNEI in the germline V gene. There are 15 residues in the CDR3. The CDR3 sequence: CASSEAGRYNSPLHF. Written as DNA, the CDR3 is TGTGCCAGCAGTGAAGCAGGTAGATATAATTCACCCCTCCACTTT.

The gene calls are TRBV6-1 and TRBJ1-3, with D perhaps matching TRBD1 (6 bases). The CDR3 is made up of 15 amino acids. Deletions cut 6 bases from V and 0 bases from J, with 12 bases between. The germline gives CDR1 MNHNS, CDR2 SASEGT. The CDR3 reads CASSLGGFSGNTIYF. The CDR3 bases are TGTGCCAGCAGCCTAGGGGGTTTCTCTGGAAACACCATATATTTT.

V and J are TRBV11-2 and TRBJ2-6; TRBD1 aligns across 7 bases. V shed 1 base and J 0 bases; nucleotides not matched to a gene: 0. This CDR3 region has 16 residues. Germline CDR1 and CDR2: SGHAT and FQNNGV. The CDR3 protein is CASSLAGGSGANVLTF. CDR3 DNA: TGTGCCAGCAGCTTAGCAGGGGGCTCTGGGGCCAACGTCCTGACTTTC. The full variable domain, in which reference TRBV11-2 and TRBJ2-6 provide the parts outside the CDR3, is EAGVAQSPRYKIIEKRQSVAFWCNPISGHATLYWYQQILGQGPKLLIQFQNNGVVDDSQLPKDRFSAERLKGVDSTLKIQPAKLEDSAVYLCASSLAGGSGANVLTFGAGSRLTVL.

This chain uses TRBV18 with TRBJ2-3, with 9 bases fitting TRBD1. From germline, CDR1 is KGHSH and CDR2 LQKENI. The V gene end was trimmed by 1 base and the J gene end by 13 bases; junction bases not matched to a gene: 3. This CDR3 is 12 amino acids long. The DNA for the CDR3 is TGTGCCAGCTCACCACGACAGGGGGGGGAGTATTTT. Its translation: CASSPRQGGEYF.

This rearrangement joins TRBV7-9 to TRBJ2-3; either TRBD1 or TRBD2 may supply D (5 bases each). The CDR3 has 15 amino acids. V shed 2 bases and J shed 1 base, with 10 bases lying between them. Germline-derived CDR1 and CDR2 are SEHNR and FQNEAQ (reference sequence). CDR3 protein: CASSLMGERTDTQYF. CDR3 coding DNA: TGTGCCAGCAGCTTAATGGGGGAACGCACAGATACGCAGTATTTT.

The CDR3 reads CASSSGSRGFGYTF. The CDR3 DNA reads as TGTGCCAGCAGCTCCGGGTCCCGGGGCTTCGGCTACACCTTC. The chain carries TRBV2 and TRBJ1-2; possibly TRBD1 for D (5 bases). The V end was cut by 6 bases, the J end by 8 bases, with 19 bases between. Germline V CDR1 and CDR2: SNHLY, FYNNEI. This CDR3 spans 14 amino acids.

This clone was seen once. V gene TRBV5-6 combines with J gene TRBJ1-6; D is unclear. The CDR3 is 15 residues long. Between the trimmed V and J ends, which lost 3 bases and 6 bases, there was a span of 13 bases. The germline V gene encodes CDR1 SGHDT and CDR2 YYEEEE. The CDR3 bases are TGTGCCAGCAGCTCGTACCGACGGTCTAATTCACCCCTCCACTTT. It codes for CASSSYRRSNSPLHF.

The chain employs TRBV7-2 and TRBJ2-3; tentatively, D is TRBD1 (5 bases). With 5 bases removed from V and 1 base from J, the gap between germline ends came to 13 bases. The CDR3 totals 15 residues. Per germline, CDR1 SGHTA and CDR2 FQGNSA. This chain's CDR3 is CASSLWSRGTDTQYF. The CDR3 DNA reads TGTGCCAGCAGCCTCTGGAGCAGGGGCACAGATACGCAGTATTTT.

V and J are TRBV5-8 and TRBJ2-7, with 8 bases lining up with TRBD1. CDR3 length: 15 residues. Per the germline V gene, CDR1 is SGHTS and CDR2 is YDEGEE. Trimming at V came to 0 bases and at J to 3 bases, leaving 5 bases not matched to a gene. Written as DNA, the CDR3 is TGTGCCAGCAGCTTGGGGGACAGGCCTATCTACGAGCAGTACTTC. It yields the protein CASSLGDRPIYEQYF.

The chain combines TRBV18 with TRBJ1-2; TRBD1 is a possible D gene (5 bases). The CDR3 loop spans 16 amino acids. Deletions cut 6 bases from V and 4 bases from J, with 21 bases between. CDR1 is KGHSH, CDR2 LQKENI, per germline. In DNA form, the CDR3 reads TGTGCCAGCTCCCGGGGGGTTGACATGTTTGGCTATGGCTACACCTTC. This codes for CASSRGVDMFGYGYTF.